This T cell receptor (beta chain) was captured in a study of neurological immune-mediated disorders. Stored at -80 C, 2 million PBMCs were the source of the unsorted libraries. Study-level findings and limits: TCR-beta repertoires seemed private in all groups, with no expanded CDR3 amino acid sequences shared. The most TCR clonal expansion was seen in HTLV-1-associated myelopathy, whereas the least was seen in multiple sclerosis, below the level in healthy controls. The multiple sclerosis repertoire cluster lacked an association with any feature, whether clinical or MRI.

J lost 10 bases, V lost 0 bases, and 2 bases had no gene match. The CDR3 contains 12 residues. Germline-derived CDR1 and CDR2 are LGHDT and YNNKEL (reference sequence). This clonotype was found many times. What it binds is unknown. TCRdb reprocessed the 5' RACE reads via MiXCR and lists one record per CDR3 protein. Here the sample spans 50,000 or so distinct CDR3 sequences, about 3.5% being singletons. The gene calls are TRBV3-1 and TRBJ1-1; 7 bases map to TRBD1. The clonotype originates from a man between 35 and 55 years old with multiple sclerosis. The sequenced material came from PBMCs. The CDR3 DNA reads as TGTGCCAGCAGCCAAGAAGCAGGGGGAGCTTTCTTT. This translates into CASSQEAGGAFF.